At least ten counts were recorded for the clone carrying this T cell receptor (beta chain). Its antigen is currently unknown. Samples came from axillary lymph nodes draining the breast cancer. The data derive from a study of breast tumors, draining lymph nodes, adjacent tissues. General study results and limits: Tumor T cell lymph node origin was a supported hypothesis, not proven. Findings are consistent with lymph node origin and intratumoral expansion of most tumor T cells. Luminal-like breast cancer showed significantly higher tumor–nontumor repertoire similarity than basal-like. Compared with lymph nodes, tumors were less diverse; compared with nontumor tissue, more.

CDR3 length: 17 residues. Trimming removed 1 base from V and 0 bases from J, with 13 bases in between. Germline assignment: CDR1 KGHSH and CDR2 LQKENI. Using its own MiXCR run on the multiplex PCR reads, TCRdb lists one record per CDR3 protein. The table lists 150,000 to 200,000 distinct CDR3 sequences, approximately 33% of them singletons, with around 3.5% in the top ten. Specimen: axillary lymph node tissue. The clonotype was recovered from a female donor with breast cancer. Some clones in this sample may be carry-over from other donors' samples. The rearrangement links TRBV18 to TRBJ1-3, with unresolved D. The CDR3 reads CASSPLSVSSSGNTIYF. For the CDR3, the DNA is TGTGCCAGCTCACCACTCTCGGTTTCCTCCTCTGGAAACACCATATATTTT.